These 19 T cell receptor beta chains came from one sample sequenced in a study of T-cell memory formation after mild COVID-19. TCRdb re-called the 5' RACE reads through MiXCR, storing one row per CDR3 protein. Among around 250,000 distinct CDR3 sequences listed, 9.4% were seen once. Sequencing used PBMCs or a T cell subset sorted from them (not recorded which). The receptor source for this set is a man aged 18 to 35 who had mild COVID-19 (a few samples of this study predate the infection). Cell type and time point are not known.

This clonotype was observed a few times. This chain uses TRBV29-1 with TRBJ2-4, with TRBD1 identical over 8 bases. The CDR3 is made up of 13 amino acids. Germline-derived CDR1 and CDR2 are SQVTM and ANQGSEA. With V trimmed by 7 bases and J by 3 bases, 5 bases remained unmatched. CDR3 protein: CSGQGADKNIQYF. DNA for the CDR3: TGCAGCGGCCAGGGGGCTGACAAAAACATTCAGTACTTC.

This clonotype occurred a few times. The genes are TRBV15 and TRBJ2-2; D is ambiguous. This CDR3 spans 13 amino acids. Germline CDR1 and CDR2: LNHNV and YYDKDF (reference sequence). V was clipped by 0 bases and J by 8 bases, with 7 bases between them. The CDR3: CATSREVRGELFF. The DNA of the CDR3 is TGTGCCACCAGCAGAGAAGTGCGTGGGGAGCTGTTTTTT.

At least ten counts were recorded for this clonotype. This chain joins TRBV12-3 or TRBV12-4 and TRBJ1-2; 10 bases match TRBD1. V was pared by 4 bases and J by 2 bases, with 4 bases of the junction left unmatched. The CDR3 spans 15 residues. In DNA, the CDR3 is TGTGCCAGCAGTTCACCGGGACAGGGGAACTATGGCTACACCTTC. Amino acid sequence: CASSSPGQGNYGYTF.

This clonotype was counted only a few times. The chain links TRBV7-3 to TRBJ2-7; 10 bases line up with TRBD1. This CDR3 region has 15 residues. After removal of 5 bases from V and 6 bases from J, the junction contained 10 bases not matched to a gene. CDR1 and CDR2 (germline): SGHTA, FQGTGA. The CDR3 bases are TGTGCCAGCAGCCGATCTGCGGGACAGGGGTGCGAGCAGTACGTC. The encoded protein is CASSRSAGQGCEQYV.

The CDR3 sequence: CATSRGGSMGTGELFF. CDR3 nucleotide sequence: TGTGCCACCAGCAGAGGGGGATCAATGGGCACCGGGGAGCTGTTTTTT. V usage is TRBV15 and J usage is TRBJ2-2; D unresolved. CDR3 length: 16 amino acids. Trimming cost V 1 base and J 4 bases, with 13 bases left between them. Germline V CDR1 and CDR2: LNHNV, YYDKDF (reference sequence).

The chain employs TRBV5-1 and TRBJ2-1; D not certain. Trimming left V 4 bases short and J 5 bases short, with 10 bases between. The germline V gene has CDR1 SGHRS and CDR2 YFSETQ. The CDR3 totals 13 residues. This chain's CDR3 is CASSTVGNNEQFF. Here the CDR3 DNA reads TGCGCCAGCAGCACAGTGGGGAACAATGAGCAGTTCTTC.

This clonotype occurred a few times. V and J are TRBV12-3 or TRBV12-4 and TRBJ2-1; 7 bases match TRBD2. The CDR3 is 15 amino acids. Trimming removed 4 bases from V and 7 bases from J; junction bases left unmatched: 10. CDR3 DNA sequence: TGTGCCAGCAGTTACCTGGCGGGGGTAAGAAATGAGCAGTTCTTC. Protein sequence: CASSYLAGVRNEQFF.

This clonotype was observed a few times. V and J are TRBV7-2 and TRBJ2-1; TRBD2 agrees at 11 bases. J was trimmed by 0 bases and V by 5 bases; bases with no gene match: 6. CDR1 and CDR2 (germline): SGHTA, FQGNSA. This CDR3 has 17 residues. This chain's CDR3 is CASSGRLAGPSYNEQFF. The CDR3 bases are TGTGCCAGCAGCGGCAGACTAGCGGGACCCTCCTACAATGAGCAGTTCTTC.

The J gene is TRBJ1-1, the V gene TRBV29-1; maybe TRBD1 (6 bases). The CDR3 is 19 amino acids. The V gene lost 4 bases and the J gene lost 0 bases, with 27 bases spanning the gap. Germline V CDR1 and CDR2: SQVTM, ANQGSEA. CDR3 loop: CSVVLQREGQKGLNTEAFF. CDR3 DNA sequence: TGCAGCGTTGTCCTCCAAAGAGAGGGACAAAAGGGGTTGAACACTGAAGCTTTCTTT. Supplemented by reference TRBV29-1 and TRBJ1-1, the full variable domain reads SAVISQKPSRDICQRGTSLTIQCQVDSQVTMMFWYRQQPGQSLTLIATANQGSEATYESGFVIDKFPISRPNLTFSTLTVSNMSPEDSSIYLCSVVLQREGQKGLNTEAFFGQGTRLTVV.

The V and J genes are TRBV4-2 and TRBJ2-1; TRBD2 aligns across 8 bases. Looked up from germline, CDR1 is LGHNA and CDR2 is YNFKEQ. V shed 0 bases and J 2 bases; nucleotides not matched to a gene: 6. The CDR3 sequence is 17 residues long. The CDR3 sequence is CASSQEFLRGAYNEQFF. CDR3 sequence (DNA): TGTGCCAGCAGCCAAGAGTTTTTGCGGGGGGCCTACAATGAGCAGTTCTTC.

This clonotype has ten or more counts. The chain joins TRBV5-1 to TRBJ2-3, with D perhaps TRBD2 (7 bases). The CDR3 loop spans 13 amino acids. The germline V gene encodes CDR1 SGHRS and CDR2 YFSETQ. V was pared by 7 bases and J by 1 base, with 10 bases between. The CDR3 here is CASGGGGTDTQYF. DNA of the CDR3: TGCGCCAGCGGGGGGGGCGGCACAGATACGCAGTATTTT.

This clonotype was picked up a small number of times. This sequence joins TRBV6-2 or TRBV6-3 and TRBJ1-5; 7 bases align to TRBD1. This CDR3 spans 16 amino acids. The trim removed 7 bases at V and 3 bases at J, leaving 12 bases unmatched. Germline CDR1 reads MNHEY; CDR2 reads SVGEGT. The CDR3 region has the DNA TGTGCCAGCACCTCACCTCAGGACAGGACCAATCAGCCCCAGCATTTT. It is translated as CASTSPQDRTNQPQHF.

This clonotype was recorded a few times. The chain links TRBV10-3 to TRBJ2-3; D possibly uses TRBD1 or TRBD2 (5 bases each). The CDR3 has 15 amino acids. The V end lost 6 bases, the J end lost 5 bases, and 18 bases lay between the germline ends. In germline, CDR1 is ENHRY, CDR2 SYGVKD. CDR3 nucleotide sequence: TGTGCCATCAGCCCCTCGGGGCCGGCTGTAGATACGCAGTATTTT. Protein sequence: CAISPSGPAVDTQYF.

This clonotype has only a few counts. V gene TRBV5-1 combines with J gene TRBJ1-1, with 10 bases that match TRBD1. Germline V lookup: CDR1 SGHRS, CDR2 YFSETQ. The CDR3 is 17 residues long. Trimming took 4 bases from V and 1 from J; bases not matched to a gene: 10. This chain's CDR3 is CASSVQPRDRGNTEAFF. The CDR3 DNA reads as TGCGCCAGCAGCGTACAACCCCGGGACAGGGGGAACACTGAAGCTTTCTTT.

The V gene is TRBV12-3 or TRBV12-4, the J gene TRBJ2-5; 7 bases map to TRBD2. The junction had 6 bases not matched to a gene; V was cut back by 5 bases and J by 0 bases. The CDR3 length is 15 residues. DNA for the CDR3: TGTGCCAGCAGTGGAGCGGGGCCGTACCAAGAGACCCAGTACTTC. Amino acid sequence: CASSGAGPYQETQYF.

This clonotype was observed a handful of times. The CDR3, as DNA: TGTGCCAGCAGCCAAGATCCCGCGGGCGACAGTACAGGAAAACTGTTTTTT. It encodes CASSQDPAGDSTGKLFF. V and J are TRBV3-1 and TRBJ1-4, with TRBD1 as a possible D gene (5 bases). The CDR3 is made up of 17 amino acids. From germline, CDR1 is LGHDT and CDR2 YNNKEL (reference sequence). V was trimmed by 0 bases and J by 10 bases, leaving 21 bases between them.

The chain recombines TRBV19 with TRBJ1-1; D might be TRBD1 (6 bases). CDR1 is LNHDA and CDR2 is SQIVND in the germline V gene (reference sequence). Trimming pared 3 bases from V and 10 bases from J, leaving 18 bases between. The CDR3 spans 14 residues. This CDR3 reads CASSIRRQVVRAFF. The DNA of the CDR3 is TGTGCCAGTAGTATTCGGCGACAGGTCGTGCGAGCTTTCTTT. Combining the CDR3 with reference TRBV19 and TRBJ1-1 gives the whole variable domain DGGITQSPKYLFRKEGQNVTLSCEQNLNHDAMYWYRQDPGQGLRLIYYSQIVNDFQKGDIAEGYSVSREKKESFPLTVTSAQKNPTAFYLCASSIRRQVVRAFFGQGTRLTVV.

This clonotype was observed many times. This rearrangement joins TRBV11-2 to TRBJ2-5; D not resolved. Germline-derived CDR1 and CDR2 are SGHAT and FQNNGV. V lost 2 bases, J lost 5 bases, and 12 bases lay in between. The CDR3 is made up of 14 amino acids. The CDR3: CASSLSLGGETQYF. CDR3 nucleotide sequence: TGTGCCAGCAGCTTAAGCCTAGGTGGGGAGACCCAGTACTTC.

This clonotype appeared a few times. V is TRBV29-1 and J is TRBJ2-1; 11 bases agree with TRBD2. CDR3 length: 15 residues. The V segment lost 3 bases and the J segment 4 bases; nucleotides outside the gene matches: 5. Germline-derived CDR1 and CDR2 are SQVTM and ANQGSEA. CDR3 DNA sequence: TGCAGCGTTGATATCCCTAGCGGGGGGTACAATGAGCAGTTCTTC. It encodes CSVDIPSGGYNEQFF.